The 2 T cell receptor beta chains below were found in one sample sequenced in a study of T cells in Graves' hyperthyroidism and ophthalmopathy. TCR beta CDR3 regions were amplified from RNA transcripts. Researchers ran a first-round RT-PCR on the TCR CDR3 using the HTBI primer set. TCRdb used MiXCR to reprocess the multiplex PCR reads, holding one entry per CDR3 protein. Among 350,000 to 450,000 distinct CDR3 sequences listed, approximately 18% were seen once. Input material: blood. The receptors were sampled from a woman between 25 and 40 years old with Graves' hyperthyroidism that later progressed to Graves' ophthalmopathy.

This clonotype came up many times. The V call is TRBV11-2, the J call TRBJ2-7; 11 bases line up with TRBD1. The CDR3 is 15 residues long. V trimming: 4 bases; J trimming: 1 base; junction bases outside the gene matches: 3. Germline-derived CDR1 and CDR2 are SGHAT and FQNNGV. The CDR3 DNA follows: TGTGCCAGCAGCTATGGGACAGGGGGGTCCTACGAGCAGTACTTC. Its translation: CASSYGTGGSYEQYF.

The CDR3 is CASSAERQDYNEQFF. The CDR3 coding sequence is TGTGCCAGCAGTGCCGAGCGGCAAGACTACAATGAGCAGTTCTTC. The chain couples TRBV2 to TRBJ2-1; TRBD2 might be the D (5 bases). This CDR3 region has 15 residues. Germline V gene lookup returns CDR1 SNHLY and CDR2 FYNNEI. The V and J ends lost 4 bases and 3 bases respectively, with 13 bases between them.